This TCR beta chain was identified during a study of blood T cell repertoires in COVID-19. Looking at the study overall: Acute and convalescent COVID-19 specimens originated in the United States, Italy and Spain. The cDNA or gDNA used as material had been derived from T cells, B-cell-depleted T cells, or PBMCs.

CDR3 length equals 14 residues. CDR1 is SEHNR and CDR2 is FQNEAQ in the germline V gene (reference sequence). With 8 bases clipped from V and 3 bases from J, the junction kept 5 bases outside the gene matches. Per the study methods: Estimation of nucleated cell counts relied on the amplification of reference gene primers. TCRdb's table, derived via immunoSEQ multiplex PCR, lists solely in-frame clones and lacks some. V and J calls and clone size are copied from that table; D and trimming were computed from the DNA. The top ten hold under 6.5% of the sample, which has approximately 300,000 clones, roughly 90% seen once.

The sequenced sample was peripheral blood. The gene calls are TRBV7-9 and TRBJ2-3; TRBD1 agrees at 10 bases. The TCR sequence derives from a man younger than 35 who had recovered from COVID-19. CDR3 sequence: CASLGTGVTDTQYF. The CDR3 DNA reads as TGTGCCAGCTTGGGGACAGGGGTGACAGATACGCAGTATTTT.